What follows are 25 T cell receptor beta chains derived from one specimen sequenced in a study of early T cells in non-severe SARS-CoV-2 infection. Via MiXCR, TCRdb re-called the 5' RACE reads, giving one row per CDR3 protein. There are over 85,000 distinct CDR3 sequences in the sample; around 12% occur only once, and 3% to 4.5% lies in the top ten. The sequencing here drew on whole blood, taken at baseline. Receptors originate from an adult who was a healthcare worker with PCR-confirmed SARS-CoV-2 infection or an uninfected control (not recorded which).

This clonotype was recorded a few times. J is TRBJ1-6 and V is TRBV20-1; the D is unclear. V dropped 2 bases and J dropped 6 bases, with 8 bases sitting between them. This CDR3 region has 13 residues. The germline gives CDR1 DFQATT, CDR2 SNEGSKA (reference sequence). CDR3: CSARPAANSPLHF. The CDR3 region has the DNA TGCAGTGCTAGACCGGCTGCTAATTCACCCCTCCACTTT.

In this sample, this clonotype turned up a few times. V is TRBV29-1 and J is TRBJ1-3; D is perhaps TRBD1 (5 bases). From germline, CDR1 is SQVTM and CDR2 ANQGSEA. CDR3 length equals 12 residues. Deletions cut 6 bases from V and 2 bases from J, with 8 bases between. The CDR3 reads CSVRGTGNTIYF. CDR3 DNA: TGCAGCGTAAGGGGAACTGGAAACACCATATATTTT.

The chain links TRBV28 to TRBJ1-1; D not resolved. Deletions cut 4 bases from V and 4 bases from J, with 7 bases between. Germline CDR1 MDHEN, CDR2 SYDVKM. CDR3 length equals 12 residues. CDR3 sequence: CASSSGSTEAFF. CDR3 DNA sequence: TGTGCCAGCAGTTCGGGTAGCACTGAAGCTTTCTTT.

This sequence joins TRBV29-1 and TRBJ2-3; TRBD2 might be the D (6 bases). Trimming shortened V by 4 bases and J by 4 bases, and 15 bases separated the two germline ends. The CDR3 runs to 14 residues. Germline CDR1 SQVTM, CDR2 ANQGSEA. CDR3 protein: CSVAGTPRSDTQYF. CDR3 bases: TGCAGCGTTGCCGGGACTCCGCGATCAGATACGCAGTATTTT.

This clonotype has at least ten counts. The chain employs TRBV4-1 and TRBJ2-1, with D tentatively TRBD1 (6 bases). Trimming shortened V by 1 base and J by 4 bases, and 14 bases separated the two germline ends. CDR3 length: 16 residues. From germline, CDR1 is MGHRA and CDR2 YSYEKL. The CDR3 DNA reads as TGCGCCAGCAGCCAAGGACAGGTACGGAAATACAATGAGCAGTTCTTC. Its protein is CASSQGQVRKYNEQFF.

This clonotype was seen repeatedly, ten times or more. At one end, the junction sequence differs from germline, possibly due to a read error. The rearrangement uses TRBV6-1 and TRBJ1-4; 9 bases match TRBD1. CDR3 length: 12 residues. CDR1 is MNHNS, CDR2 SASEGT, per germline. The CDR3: CASSHTSGQGSF. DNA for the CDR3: TGTGCCAGCAGCCACACTTCGGGACAGGGATCTTTT.

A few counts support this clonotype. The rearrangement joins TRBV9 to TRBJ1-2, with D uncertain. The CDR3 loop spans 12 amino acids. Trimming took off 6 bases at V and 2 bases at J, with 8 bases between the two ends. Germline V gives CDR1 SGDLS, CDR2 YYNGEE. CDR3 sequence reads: CASTVGNYGYTF. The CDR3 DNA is TGTGCCAGCACGGTCGGCAACTATGGCTACACCTTC.

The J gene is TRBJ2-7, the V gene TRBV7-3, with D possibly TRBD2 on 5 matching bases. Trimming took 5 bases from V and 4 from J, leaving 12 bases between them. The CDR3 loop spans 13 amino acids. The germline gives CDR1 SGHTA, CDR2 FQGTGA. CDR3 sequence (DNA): TGTGCCAGCAGCAAAGAGACGGGGTACGAGCAGTACTTC. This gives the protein CASSKETGYEQYF.

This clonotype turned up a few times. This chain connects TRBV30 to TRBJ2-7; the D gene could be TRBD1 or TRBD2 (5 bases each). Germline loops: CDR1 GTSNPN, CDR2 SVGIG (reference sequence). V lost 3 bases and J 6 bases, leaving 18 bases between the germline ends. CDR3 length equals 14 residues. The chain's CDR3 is CAWRREQRGSEQYF. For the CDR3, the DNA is TGTGCCTGGAGAAGGGAGCAAAGGGGCTCCGAGCAGTACTTC.

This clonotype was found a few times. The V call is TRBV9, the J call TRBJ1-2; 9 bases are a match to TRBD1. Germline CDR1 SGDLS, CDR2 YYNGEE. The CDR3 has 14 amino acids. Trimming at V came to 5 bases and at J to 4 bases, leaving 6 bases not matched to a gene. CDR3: CASSAGTGIYGYTF. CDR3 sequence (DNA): TGTGCCAGCAGTGCCGGGACAGGGATCTATGGCTACACCTTC.

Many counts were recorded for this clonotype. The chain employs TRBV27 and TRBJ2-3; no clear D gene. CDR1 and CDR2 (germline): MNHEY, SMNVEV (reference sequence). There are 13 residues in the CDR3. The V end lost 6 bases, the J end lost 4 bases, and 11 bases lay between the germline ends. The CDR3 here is CASRDQAPDTQYF. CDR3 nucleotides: TGTGCCAGCAGGGATCAGGCCCCAGATACGCAGTATTTT.

In DNA form, the CDR3 reads TGCACCATTTCTTGGGGCGCGACAGATACGCAGTATTTT. Residues: CTISWGATDTQYF. The chain links TRBV29-1 to TRBJ2-3, with D possibly being TRBD1 (5 bases). Germline V gene data show CDR1 as SQVTM and CDR2 as ANQGSEA. The CDR3 is 13 residues long.

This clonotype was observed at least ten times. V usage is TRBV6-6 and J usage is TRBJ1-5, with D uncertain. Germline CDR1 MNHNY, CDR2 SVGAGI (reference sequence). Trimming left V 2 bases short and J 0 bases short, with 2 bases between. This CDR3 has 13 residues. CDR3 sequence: CASSYGSNQPQHF. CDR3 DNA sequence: TGTGCCAGCAGTTACGGTAGCAATCAGCCCCAGCATTTT.

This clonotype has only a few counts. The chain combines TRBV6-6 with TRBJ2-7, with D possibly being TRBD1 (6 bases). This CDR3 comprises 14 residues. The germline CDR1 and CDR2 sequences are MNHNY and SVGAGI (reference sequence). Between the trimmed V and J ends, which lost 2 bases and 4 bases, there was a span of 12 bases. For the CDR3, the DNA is TGTGCCAGCAGTTACGCAGGGGCAGATTACGAGCAGTACTTC. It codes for CASSYAGADYEQYF.

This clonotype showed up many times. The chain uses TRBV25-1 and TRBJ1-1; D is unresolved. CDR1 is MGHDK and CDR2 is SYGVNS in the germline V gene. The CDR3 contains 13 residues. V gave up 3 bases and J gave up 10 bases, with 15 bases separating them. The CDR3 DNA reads TGTGCCAGCAGTGATGGTTTGGGTATCGGAGCTTTCTTT. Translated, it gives CASSDGLGIGAFF.

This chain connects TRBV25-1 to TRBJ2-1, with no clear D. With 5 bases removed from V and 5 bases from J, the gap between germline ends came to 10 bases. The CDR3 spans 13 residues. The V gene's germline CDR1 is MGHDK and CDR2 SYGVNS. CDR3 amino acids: CASSWVRDNEQFF. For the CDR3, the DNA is TGTGCCAGCAGTTGGGTCCGGGACAATGAGCAGTTCTTC.

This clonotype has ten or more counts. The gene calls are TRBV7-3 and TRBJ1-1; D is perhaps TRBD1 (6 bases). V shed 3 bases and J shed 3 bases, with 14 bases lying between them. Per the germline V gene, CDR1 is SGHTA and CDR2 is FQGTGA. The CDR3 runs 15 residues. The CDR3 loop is CASSLSGTSHTEAFF. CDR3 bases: TGTGCCAGCAGCTTGTCCGGGACATCCCACACTGAAGCTTTCTTT.

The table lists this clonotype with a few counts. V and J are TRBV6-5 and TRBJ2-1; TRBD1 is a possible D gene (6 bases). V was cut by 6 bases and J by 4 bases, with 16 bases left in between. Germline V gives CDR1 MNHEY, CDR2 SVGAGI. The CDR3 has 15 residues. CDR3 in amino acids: CASSLDRGLYNEQFF. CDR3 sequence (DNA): TGTGCCAGCAGCCTGGACAGAGGGCTTTACAATGAGCAGTTCTTC.

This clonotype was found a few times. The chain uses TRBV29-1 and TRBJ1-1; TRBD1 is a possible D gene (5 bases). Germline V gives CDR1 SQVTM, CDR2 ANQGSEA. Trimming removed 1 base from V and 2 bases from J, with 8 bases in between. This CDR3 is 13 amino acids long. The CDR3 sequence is CSVEAGPNTEAFF. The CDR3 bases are TGCAGCGTTGAAGCAGGGCCCAACACTGAAGCTTTCTTT. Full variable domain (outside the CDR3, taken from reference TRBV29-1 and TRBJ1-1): SAVISQKPSRDICQRGTSLTIQCQVDSQVTMMFWYRQQPGQSLTLIATANQGSEATYESGFVIDKFPISRPNLTFSTLTVSNMSPEDSSIYLCSVEAGPNTEAFFGQGTRLTVV.

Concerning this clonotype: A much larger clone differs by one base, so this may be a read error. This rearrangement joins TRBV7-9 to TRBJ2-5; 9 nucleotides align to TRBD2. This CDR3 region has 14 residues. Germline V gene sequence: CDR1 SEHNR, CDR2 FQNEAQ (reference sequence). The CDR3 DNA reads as TGTGTCAGCAGCTTAGCTAGCGGGGCTGGGACCCAGTACTTC. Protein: CVSSLASGAGTQYF. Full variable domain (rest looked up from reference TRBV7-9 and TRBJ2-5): DTGVSQNPRHKITKRGQNVTFRCDPISEHNRLYWYRQTLGQGPEFLTYFQNEAQLEKSRLLSDRFSAERPKGSFSTLEIQRTEQGDSAMYLCVSSLASGAGTQYFGPGTRLLVL.

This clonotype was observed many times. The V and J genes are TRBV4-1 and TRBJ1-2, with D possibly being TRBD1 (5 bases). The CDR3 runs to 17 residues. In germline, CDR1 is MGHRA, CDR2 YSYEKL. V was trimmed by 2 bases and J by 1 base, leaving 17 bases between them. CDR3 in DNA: TGCGCCAGCAGCCAAACGGGAGGGGACGGCTTTAACTATGGCTACACCTTC. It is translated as CASSQTGGDGFNYGYTF.

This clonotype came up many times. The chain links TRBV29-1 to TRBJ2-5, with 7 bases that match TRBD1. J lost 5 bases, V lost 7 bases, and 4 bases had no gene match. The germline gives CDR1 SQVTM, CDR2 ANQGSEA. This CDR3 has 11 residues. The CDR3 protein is CSGNRGETQYF. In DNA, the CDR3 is TGCAGCGGGAACAGGGGTGAGACCCAGTACTTC.

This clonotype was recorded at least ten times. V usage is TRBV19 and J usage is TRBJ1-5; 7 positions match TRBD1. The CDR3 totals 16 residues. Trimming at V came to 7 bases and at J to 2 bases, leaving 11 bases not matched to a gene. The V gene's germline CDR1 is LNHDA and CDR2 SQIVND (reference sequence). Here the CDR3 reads CASTAIDRVRNQPQHF. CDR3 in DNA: TGTGCCAGTACCGCCATCGACAGGGTGCGCAATCAGCCCCAGCATTTT.

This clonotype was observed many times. In DNA form, the CDR3 reads TGTGCCAGCTCACCCACAGGGAACTATGGCTACACCTTC. Protein sequence: CASSPTGNYGYTF. The chain recombines TRBV18 with TRBJ1-2, with D possibly being TRBD1 (6 bases). Germline loops: CDR1 KGHSH, CDR2 LQKENI. This CDR3 comprises 13 residues. Deletions cut 3 bases from V and 2 bases from J, with 7 bases between. Full variable domain (missing parts from reference TRBV18 and TRBJ1-2): NAGVMQNPRHLVRRRGQEARLRCSPMKGHSHVYWYRQLPEEGLKFMVYLQKENIIDESGMPKERFSAEFPKEGPSILRIQQVVRGDSAAYFCASSPTGNYGYTFGSGTRLTVV.

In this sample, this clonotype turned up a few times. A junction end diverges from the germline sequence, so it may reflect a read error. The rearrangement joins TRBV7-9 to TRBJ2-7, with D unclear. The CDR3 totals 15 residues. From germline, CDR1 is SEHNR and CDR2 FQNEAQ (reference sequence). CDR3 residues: CASSLAQGYSNEQYF. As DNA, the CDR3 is TGTGCCAGCAGCTTAGCGCAAGGATACTCCAACGAGCAGTACTTC.